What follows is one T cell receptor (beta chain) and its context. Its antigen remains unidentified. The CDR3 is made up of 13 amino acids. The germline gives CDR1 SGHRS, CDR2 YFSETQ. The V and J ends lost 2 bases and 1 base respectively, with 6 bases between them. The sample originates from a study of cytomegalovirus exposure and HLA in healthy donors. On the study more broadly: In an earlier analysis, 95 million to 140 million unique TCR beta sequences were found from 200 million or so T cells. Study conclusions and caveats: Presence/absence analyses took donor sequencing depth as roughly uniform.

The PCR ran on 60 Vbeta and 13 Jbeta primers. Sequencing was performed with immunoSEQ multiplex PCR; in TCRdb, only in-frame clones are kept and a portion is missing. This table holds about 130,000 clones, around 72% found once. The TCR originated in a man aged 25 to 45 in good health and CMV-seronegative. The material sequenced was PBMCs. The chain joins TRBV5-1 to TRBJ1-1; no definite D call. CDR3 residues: CASSFLSNTEAFF. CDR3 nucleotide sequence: TGCGCCAGCAGCTTTCTCTCGAACACTGAAGCTTTCTTT.